A single T cell receptor (beta chain) is shown here with its context. Its antigen remains unidentified. Within one base of it there is no much larger clone, and no base qualities were kept. The data derive from a study of shared clonotypes between healthy human individuals (dated by TCRdb to 2018 to 2021). With respect to the entire study: The cohort included three men and a couple of women between 18 and 49 years of age. For each donor, three plates each were used for CD4 naive and CD4 memory, two plates were used for CD8 naive, and one plate was used for CD8 memory. The study deeply sequenced blood TCR repertoires of several healthy adults to estimate repertoire size and the extent of clonotype sharing between individuals. Different laboratories and diverse techniques were used to prepare libraries and sequence TCR repertoires, to increase sequencing depth and limit assay-specific biases. Per donor, leukapheresis produced somewhere between about 0.8 and 9.5 billion PBMCs.

The CDR3 spans 15 residues, from the cysteine through the phenylalanine. Only CDR3 DNA remains: 45 bases, in frame from the first base. Looking up the germline V gene yields CDR1 SGHTA and CDR2 FQGTGA. The V end loses 0 bases and the J end loses 5 bases, and a stretch of 13 bases separates them. The donors were healthy, HIV-negative adults with no recently reported acute infections or vaccinations. All donors were Caucasian adults living in Nashville, Tennessee, USA. Magnetic negative selection was used to enrich CD4+ T cells, after which naive cells were positively selected on CD45RA and the negative fraction became the memory subset. After blood collection by leukapheresis, PBMCs were isolated using Ficoll-Histopaque density gradient centrifugation and then cryopreserved in the vapor phase of liquid nitrogen. Purity and quantity of every magnetically sorted T cell population were checked by analytical flow cytometry. Genomic DNA was isolated from each sorted fraction and quantified by UV absorbance on a Nanodrop 2000c.

Summary of the overall study and its limitations: Sharing across a few donors was observed for about 4.8% of naive CD4, over 3% of naive CD8, about 2.3% of memory CD4, and approximately 0.41% of memory CD8 clonotypes. Based on pairwise subsampling, the degree of clonotype sharing among donors was expected to be affected by sequencing depth. Higher generation probabilities were observed for clonotypes shared by all four sorted-subset donors than for non-shared clonotypes. Because the study included only a small number of donors, the genetic and exposure-history diversity represented was limited. Sampling was restricted to blood, and TCR repertoires in tissue are likely to differ from TCR repertoires in blood. Larger estimated clonotype richness was generally found for naive subsets than for memory subsets. Rarefaction of sorted-subset datasets indicated incomplete sequencing despite the large sequencing depth.

TCR CDR3 regions were amplified from genomic DNA by multiplex PCR using the deep immunoSEQ assay. Extracted genomic DNA from each cell subset was spread evenly across all wells of several immunoSEQ 96-well plates, with each plate serving as a replicate. Each replicate PCR for sorted subsets received roughly 200 ng genomic DNA, equal to 30,000 or so T cell genomes. Purified libraries were measured with a Qubit 3.0 fluorometer, size-checked on a Bioanalyzer 2100, and measured again with the KAPA Library Quantification kit. A separate single-read 150-cycle Illumina NextSeq 550 flow cell was used to sequence each immunoSEQ 96-well plate. The paper's data handling went like this. Because the immunoSEQ output held only junctional sequences and lacked quality scores, the filtering could not match the filtering applied to full-length reads. To assign V/J genes and CDR3, sequences were annotated using PyIR, a Python wrapper for IgBLAST v1.9, with IMGT germline references. Reads were removed for weak V/J assignments (E-value above 1e-6), missing CDR3, stop codons, out-of-frame junctions, or ambiguous translated residues. V3J clonotypes were defined as sequences sharing an identical inferred V gene, J gene, and CDR3 amino acid sequence. The percentage overlap between two repertoires was calculated by dividing the number of shared unique clonotypes by the size of the smaller repertoire. Repertoire richness was assessed with RTK rarefaction, the Chao1 estimator, and Recon v2.1 estimates of unobserved clonotypes. Generation probabilities for all TCRbeta clonotypes obtained by the gDNA method from a few donors were computed using OLGA. TCRdb took over this immuneACCESS table, retaining in-frame rearrangements with V and J assigned. Such tables are incomplete; in checked studies, under half of the missing clones stem from an unresolved V gene, and the remainder is unexplained. The V and J calls and clone size are taken from that table; D and trimming were inferred from the DNA. In this sample the table shows roughly 2,300,000 clones, less than 95% of which occur a single time. The top ten hold 0.3% to 0.45% of the sample.

The sequenced sample consisted of naive CD4+ T cells from PBMCs. The cell subset or site label, as the study defines it: CD45RA+ positively selected. This sequence was found in a man between 18 and 35 years old in good health. Some clones in this sample may be carry-over from other donors' samples. The chain uses TRBV7-3 and TRBJ2-5; the D gene is perhaps TRBD1, from 6 matching bases. The CDR3 region reads CASSLTGQSIETQYF. The nucleotide sequence reads as follows: TGTGCCAGCAGCTTAACCGGACAGTCAATCGAGACCCAGTACTTC.